The entry below describes one T cell receptor beta chain. The antigen is unknown. With 9 bases removed from V and 4 bases from J, the gap between germline ends came to 24 bases. The CDR3 consists of 16 residues. In germline, CDR1 is MRHNA, CDR2 SNTAGT. Treatment noted: about 20 received Ad26.COV2.S at low or high dose, single or two shots; about 5 received placebo; per-sample allocation not given. The samples date from day 63 after the first vaccine or placebo injection. An Ad26 vector that expressed Wuhan-strain SARS-CoV-2 spike constituted the vaccine. This entry belongs to a study of Ad26.COV2.S vaccination and SARS-CoV-2 variants. Study outcomes and limitations: Non-spike TCR breadth showed similarity between vaccine and placebo recipients.

Profiling relied on immunoSEQ multiplex PCR, and the TCRdb table lists in-frame clones only, not all of them. This sample has under 500,000 clones; roughly 90% occur once, and the top ten carry more than 1.5%. The chain recombines TRBV6-4 with TRBJ1-1; D might be TRBD1 (5 bases). This sequence was found in a person between 18 and 65 years old who received the Ad26.COV2.S COVID-19 vaccine or a placebo. The sequencing used peripheral blood, collected in a trial of Ad26.COV2.S vaccine versus placebo. CDR3 sequence reads: CARGPIKTVAGTEAFF. The CDR3 nucleotides read TGTGCCAGGGGTCCCATTAAGACAGTCGCGGGCACTGAAGCTTTCTTT.